This T cell receptor beta chain was recovered during a study of shared clonotypes between healthy human individuals. Trimming removed 2 bases at V and 8 bases at J, with 13 bases between. The germline V gene encodes CDR1 SGHNT and CDR2 YYREEE (reference sequence). CDR3 length: 13 residues. General study points: The sole specimen, blood, was sampled, and tissue repertoires likely differ. In the sorted subsets, rarefaction showed sequencing was incomplete despite large depth. Non-shared clonotypes were found to have lower generation probabilities than the clonotypes that were shared by all four of the sorted-subset donors.

Samples underwent the assay at deep level. Here immunoSEQ multiplex PCR was the method, and the copy in TCRdb shows in-frame clones only, minus some. Among about 1 million clones listed, around 74% were seen once. Concerning this clone: The antigen is not known.

This chain joins TRBV5-4 and TRBJ1-1; D possibly corresponds to TRBD1 (5 bases). Sequenced: memory CD4+ T cells sorted from blood. Indicated subset: CD45RA-negative fraction. The receptor's source is a man aged 18 to 30 in good health. Written as DNA, the CDR3 is TGTGCCAGCAGCTTCGTAGGGGTTGACGAAGCTTTCTTT. Translation gives CASSFVGVDEAFF.